These 7 T cell receptor beta chains were sequenced from one sample in a study of blood T cell repertoires in COVID-19. Using immunoSEQ multiplex PCR, the repertoire was profiled, and TCRdb retains in-frame clones only, with some absent. The profile shows some 180,000 clones, about four fifths of them singletons. The sequencing input was peripheral blood. The receptors stem from a human donor in a cohort sampled during active COVID-19.

The chain uses TRBV4-1 and TRBJ2-5; 10 bases map to TRBD2. The CDR3 consists of 17 residues. With 4 bases clipped from V and 5 bases from J, the junction kept 13 bases outside the gene matches. CDR1 MGHRA and CDR2 YSYEKL come from the germline V gene. The DNA for the CDR3 is TGCGCCAGCAGCCCTAGCTTTGGAGCGGGGGGGGTGGAGACCCAGTACTTC. This gives the protein CASSPSFGAGGVETQYF.

The chain couples TRBV29-1 to TRBJ1-1; 9 bases line up with TRBD1. Germline CDR1 reads SQVTM; CDR2 reads ANQGSEA. This CDR3 contains 15 residues. V trimming: 4 bases; J trimming: 2 bases; junction bases outside the gene matches: 8. The DNA of the CDR3 is TGCAGCGTTGTTCGGACAGGGGACCTAAACACTGAAGCTTTCTTT. Translating it yields CSVVRTGDLNTEAFF.

This clone occurred once. The chain combines TRBV10-3 with TRBJ2-7; 8 bases line up with TRBD1. Germline V gene lookup returns CDR1 ENHRY and CDR2 SYGVKD. Trimming cost V 0 bases and J 4 bases; bases outside gene matches: 2. CDR3 length equals 14 residues. The CDR3 sequence is CAISESGQGYEQYF. The CDR3, as DNA: TGTGCCATCAGTGAGTCAGGACAGGGATACGAGCAGTACTTC.

The chain joins TRBV7-8 to TRBJ1-4; D not certain. Germline V gene sequence: CDR1 SGHVS, CDR2 FQNEAQ. The CDR3 spans 13 residues. The V and J ends lost 1 base and 7 bases respectively, with 7 bases between them. The CDR3 DNA reads as TGTGCCAGCAGCTTAGTGGGGAGTGAAAAACTGTTTTTT. This translates into CASSLVGSEKLFF. Supplemented by reference TRBV7-8 and TRBJ1-4, the full variable domain reads GAGVSQSPRYKVAKRGQDVALRCDPISGHVSLFWYQQALGQGPEFLTYFQNEAQLDKSGLPSDRFFAERPEGSVSTLKIQRTQQEDSAVYLCASSLVGSEKLFFGSGTQLSVL.

The chain links TRBV7-2 to TRBJ2-1; TRBD2 aligns across 9 bases. The CDR3 is made up of 15 amino acids. V trimming: 8 bases; J trimming: 1 base; junction bases outside the gene matches: 6. Germline V gene lookup returns CDR1 SGHTA and CDR2 FQGNSA. The DNA of the CDR3 is TGTGCCAGCTTAAGGAGCGGGGGGTCCTACAATGAGCAGTTCTTC. It specifies CASLRSGGSYNEQFF.

The V call is TRBV7-9, the J call TRBJ1-4; the match to TRBD1 covers 9 bases. The V and J ends lost 5 bases and 7 bases, in that order; junction bases with no gene match: 8. Germline CDR1 is SEHNR and CDR2 is FQNEAQ (reference sequence). The CDR3 covers 15 residues. The chain's CDR3 is CASSITGTGSEKLFF. The CDR3 nucleotides are TGTGCCAGCAGCATAACCGGGACAGGGAGTGAAAAACTGTTTTTT.

Concerning this clone itself: This sample also contains other DNA sequences that code for the same CDR3. V and J are TRBV18 and TRBJ2-7; a weak D match, TRBD1 (6 bases). V was pared by 3 bases and J by 2 bases, with 14 bases between. From germline, CDR1 is KGHSH and CDR2 LQKENI. The CDR3 has 15 amino acids. For the CDR3, the DNA is TGTGCCAGCTCACCGCGAACAGGGTCCCCCTACGAGCAGTACTTC. Encoded protein: CASSPRTGSPYEQYF.